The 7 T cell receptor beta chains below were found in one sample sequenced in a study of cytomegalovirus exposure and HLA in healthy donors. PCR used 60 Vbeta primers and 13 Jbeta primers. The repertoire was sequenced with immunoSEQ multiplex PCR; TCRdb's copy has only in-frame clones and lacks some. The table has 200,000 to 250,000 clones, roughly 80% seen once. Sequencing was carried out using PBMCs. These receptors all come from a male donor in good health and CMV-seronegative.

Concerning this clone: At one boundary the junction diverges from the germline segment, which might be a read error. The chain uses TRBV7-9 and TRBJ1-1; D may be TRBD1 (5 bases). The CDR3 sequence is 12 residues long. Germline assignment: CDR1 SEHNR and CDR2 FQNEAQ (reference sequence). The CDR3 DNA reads TGTTCCAGCAGCCAGGGAAACACTGAAGCTTTCTTT. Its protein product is CSSSQGNTEAFF. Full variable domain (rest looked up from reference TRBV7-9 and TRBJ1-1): DTGVSQNPRHKITKRGQNVTFRCDPISEHNRLYWYRQTLGQGPEFLTYFQNEAQLEKSRLLSDRFSAERPKGSFSTLEIQRTEQGDSAMYLCSSSQGNTEAFFGQGTRLTVV.

This chain's CDR3 is CAISESARVYTF. The CDR3 DNA sequence: TGTGCCATCAGTGAGTCCGCTCGCGTCTACACCTTC. This rearrangement joins TRBV10-3 to TRBJ1-2; D is unresolved. The CDR3 totals 12 residues. Germline V lookup: CDR1 ENHRY, CDR2 SYGVKD. Trimming removed 0 bases at V and 10 bases at J, with 9 bases between.

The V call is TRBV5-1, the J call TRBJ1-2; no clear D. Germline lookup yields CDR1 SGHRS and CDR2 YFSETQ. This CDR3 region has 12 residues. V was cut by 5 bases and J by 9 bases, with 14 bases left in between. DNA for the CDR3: TGCGCCAGCAGTCAAGAGCGCTCCCGCTACACCTTC. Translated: CASSQERSRYTF.

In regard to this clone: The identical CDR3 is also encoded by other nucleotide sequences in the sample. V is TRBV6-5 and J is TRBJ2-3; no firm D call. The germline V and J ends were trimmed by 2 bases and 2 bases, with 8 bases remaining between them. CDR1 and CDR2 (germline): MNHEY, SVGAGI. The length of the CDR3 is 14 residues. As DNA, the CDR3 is TGTGCCAGCAGTTACGCACAGTCCACAGATACGCAGTATTTT. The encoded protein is CASSYAQSTDTQYF.

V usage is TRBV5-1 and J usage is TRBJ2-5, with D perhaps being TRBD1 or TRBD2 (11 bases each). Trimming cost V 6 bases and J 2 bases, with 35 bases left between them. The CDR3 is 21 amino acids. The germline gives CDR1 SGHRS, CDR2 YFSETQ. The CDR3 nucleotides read TGCGCCAGCAACGTGGGACAGGGGGTCGCCGGGACTAGCGGAGAACAAGAGACCCAGTACTTC. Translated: CASNVGQGVAGTSGEQETQYF.

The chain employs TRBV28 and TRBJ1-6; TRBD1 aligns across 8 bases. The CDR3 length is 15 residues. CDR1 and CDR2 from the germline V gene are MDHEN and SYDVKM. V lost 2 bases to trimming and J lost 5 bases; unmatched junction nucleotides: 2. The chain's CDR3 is CASSLGQGDNSPLHF. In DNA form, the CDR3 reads TGTGCCAGCAGTTTAGGACAGGGCGATAATTCACCCCTCCACTTT.

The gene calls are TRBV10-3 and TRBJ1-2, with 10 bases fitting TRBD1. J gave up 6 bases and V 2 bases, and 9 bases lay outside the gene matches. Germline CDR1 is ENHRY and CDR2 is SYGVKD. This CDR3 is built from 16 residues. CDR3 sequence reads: CAISESGDRGWDGYTF. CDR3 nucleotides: TGTGCCATCAGTGAGAGTGGGGACAGGGGATGGGATGGCTACACCTTC.